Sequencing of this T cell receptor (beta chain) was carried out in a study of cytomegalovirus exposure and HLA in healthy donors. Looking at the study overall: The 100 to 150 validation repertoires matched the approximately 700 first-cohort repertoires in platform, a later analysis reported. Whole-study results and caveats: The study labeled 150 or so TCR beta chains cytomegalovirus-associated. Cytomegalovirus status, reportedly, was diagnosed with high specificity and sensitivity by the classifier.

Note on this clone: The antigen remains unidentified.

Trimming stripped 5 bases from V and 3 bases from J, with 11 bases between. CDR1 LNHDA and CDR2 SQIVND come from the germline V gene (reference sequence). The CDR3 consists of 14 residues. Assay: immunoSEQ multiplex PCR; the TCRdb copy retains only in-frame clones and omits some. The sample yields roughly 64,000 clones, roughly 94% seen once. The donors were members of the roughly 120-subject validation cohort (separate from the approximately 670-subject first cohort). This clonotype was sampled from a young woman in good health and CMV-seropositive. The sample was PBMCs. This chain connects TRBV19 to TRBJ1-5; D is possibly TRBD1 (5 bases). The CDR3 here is CASSPPGDNQPQHF. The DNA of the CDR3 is TGTGCCAGTAGTCCCCCGGGGGACAATCAGCCCCAGCATTTT.